The 9 T cell receptor beta chains reported below all come from one sample, sequenced in a study of long-term antiretroviral therapy in people with HIV. The run of the v3.0 immunoSEQ assay was at survey level. Clones were sequenced by immunoSEQ multiplex PCR, and TCRdb holds only the in-frame ones, with some missing. This repertoire shows about 44,000 clones, 90% to 95% found once; its top ten account for 2.5% to 3.5%. Sequenced material: unsorted PBMCs, taken 3.7 years after starting antiretroviral therapy. Receptors were obtained from a woman aged 50 to 65 with HIV.

This chain joins TRBV30 and TRBJ1-2; D possibly corresponds to TRBD1 (6 bases). CDR1 GTSNPN and CDR2 SVGIG come from the germline V gene (reference sequence). V was cut by 0 bases and J by 5 bases, with 13 bases left in between. This CDR3 contains 14 residues. The CDR3 loop is CAWSVQGGAYGYTF. The CDR3 region has the DNA TGTGCCTGGAGTGTACAAGGGGGTGCTTATGGCTACACCTTC. The full variable domain, in which reference TRBV30 and TRBJ1-2 provide the parts outside the CDR3, is SQTIHQWPATLVQPVGSPLSLECTVEGTSNPNLYWYRQAAGRGLQLLFYSVGIGQISSEVPQNLSASRPQDRQFILSSKKLLLSDSGFYLCAWSVQGGAYGYTFGSGTRLTVV.

V gene TRBV9 combines with J gene TRBJ1-6, with D possibly being TRBD1 (5 bases). The ends were cut back, 3 bases at V and 6 bases at J, with 10 bases in the middle. The CDR3 has 14 residues. The germline V gene encodes CDR1 SGDLS and CDR2 YYNGEE. CDR3 amino acids: CASSGGGFNSPLHF. CDR3 DNA: TGTGCCAGCAGCGGGGGGGGATTTAATTCACCCCTCCACTTT.

The chain is built from TRBV30 and TRBJ2-3; TRBD1 matches at 7 bases. This CDR3 has 12 residues. The V gene's germline CDR1 is GTSNPN and CDR2 SVGIG (reference sequence). Trimming took 5 bases from V and 1 from J; bases not matched to a gene: 0. The DNA for the CDR3 is TGTGCCTGGCAGGGGGGCACAGATACGCAGTATTTT. It translates to CAWQGGTDTQYF.

The rearrangement links TRBV25-1 to TRBJ1-2; TRBD1 is a possible D gene (6 bases). V lost 8 bases to trimming and J lost 8 bases, with 15 bases between them. The CDR3 covers 12 residues. CDR1 is MGHDK and CDR2 is SYGVNS in the germline V gene. CDR3 sequence (DNA): TGTGCCAGCGATACAGGGTTCGGAGGCTACACCTTC. This encodes CASDTGFGGYTF.

This rearrangement joins TRBV14 to TRBJ2-1; D gene ambiguous. Germline CDR1 is SGHDN and CDR2 is FVKESK. The V and J ends lost 1 base and 9 bases respectively, with 10 bases between them. This CDR3 region has 13 residues. The CDR3 bases are TGTGCCAGCAGCCAAGGGGCCCCAAGTGAGCAGTTCTTC. Amino acids: CASSQGAPSEQFF.

The rearrangement links TRBV4-1 to TRBJ1-5; D gene unclear. In germline, CDR1 is MGHRA, CDR2 YSYEKL. The CDR3 is 15 amino acids. The V and J ends lost 5 bases and 4 bases respectively, with 15 bases between them. CDR3 sequence reads: CASSSRGVYNQPQHF. The CDR3 nucleotides are TGCGCCAGCAGCTCAAGAGGAGTTTATAATCAGCCCCAGCATTTT.

The chain links TRBV13 to TRBJ2-2, with a weak D call TRBD1 (5 bases). Germline CDR1 PRHDT, CDR2 FYEKMQ (reference sequence). V dropped 1 base and J dropped 5 bases, with 14 bases sitting between them. The length of the CDR3 is 16 residues. The CDR3 loop reads CASSLVQGIGTGELFF. Written as DNA, the CDR3 is TGTGCCAGCAGCTTAGTGCAGGGTATAGGAACCGGGGAGCTGTTTTTT. Filled out from reference TRBV13 and TRBJ2-2, the complete variable domain reads AAGVIQSPRHLIKEKRETATLKCYPIPRHDTVYWYQQGPGQDPQFLISFYEKMQSDKGSIPDRFSAQQFSDYHSELNMSSLELGDSALYFCASSLVQGIGTGELFFGEGSRLTVL.

V usage is TRBV6-1 and J usage is TRBJ1-5; D not resolved. Germline assignment: CDR1 MNHNS and CDR2 SASEGT. This CDR3 is built from 14 residues. Trimming shortened V by 4 bases and J by 5 bases, and 12 bases separated the two germline ends. The CDR3 sequence: CASSVEGPDQPQHF. As DNA, the CDR3 is TGTGCCAGCAGTGTGGAGGGCCCGGATCAGCCCCAGCATTTT.

CDR3 amino acids: CARRANQPQHF. Here the CDR3 DNA reads TGTGCCAGACGCGCTAATCAGCCCCAGCATTTT. V is TRBV27 and J is TRBJ1-5; D ambiguous. Trimming took 9 bases from V and 4 from J, leaving 7 bases between them. The CDR3 is made up of 11 amino acids. Per the germline V gene, CDR1 is MNHEY and CDR2 is SMNVEV (reference sequence).